The entry that follows covers one T cell receptor (beta chain) sequence. The data were obtained in a study of blood T cell repertoires in COVID-19. Study background: The samples span acute and convalescent COVID-19 from the United States, Italy and Spain. Sample material is recorded as cDNA or gDNA derived from T cells, B-cell-depleted T cells, or PBMCs.

Seattle patient enrollment occurred during active infection, with longitudinal follow-up thereafter. Trimming at V came to 6 bases and at J to 4 bases, leaving 7 bases not matched to a gene. The CDR3 has 14 residues. Germline CDR1 and CDR2: SGHDN and FVKESK. Authors' data handling: Reference gene primers were amplified, and this amplification served to estimate nucleated cell counts. Assay: immunoSEQ multiplex PCR; the TCRdb copy retains only in-frame clones and omits some. The V and J calls and clone size come from that table; D and trimming were worked out from the DNA. This table holds some 220,000 clones, about 82% found once.

The receptor comes from a man in his fifties or sixties with COVID-19, enrolled during active disease. The chain combines TRBV14 with TRBJ1-2; 8 bases are a match to TRBD1. The material sequenced was peripheral blood. Here the CDR3 reads CASSPTGDFYGYTF. The CDR3, as DNA: TGTGCCAGCAGTCCGACAGGGGACTTCTATGGCTACACCTTC.